The source of this T cell receptor beta chain is a study of T cells in Graves' hyperthyroidism and ophthalmopathy. This clonotype appeared many times. The CDR3 consists of 16 residues. Trimming took off 0 bases at V and 4 bases at J, with 14 bases between the two ends. Germline loops: CDR1 SGHDN, CDR2 FVKESK. Amplified TCR beta CDR3 regions came from RNA transcripts. TCR CDR3 underwent first-round RT-PCR with the HTBI primer set. TCRdb ran MiXCR on the multiplex PCR reads and lists one entry per CDR3 protein. The repertoire holds roughly 630,000 distinct CDR3 sequences, with 15% to 19% as singletons. The sequence derives from a woman between 25 and 40 years old with Graves' hyperthyroidism. The material sequenced was blood. The chain is built from TRBV14 and TRBJ2-3; D not certain. CDR3 amino acids: CASSQDRVRQADTQYF. In nucleotides, the CDR3 is TGTGCCAGCAGCCAAGATCGGGTGCGGCAAGCAGATACGCAGTATTTT.